A single sample is the source of the 24 T cell receptor beta chains below, sequenced in a study of blood T cell repertoires in COVID-19. This table comes from immunoSEQ multiplex PCR, and its TCRdb copy is limited to in-frame clones, with some not included. The sample includes around 40,000 clones, over 70% of them seen just once. The specimen was peripheral blood. These receptor sequences come from a woman aged 80 or over with acute or convalescent COVID-19.

This clone showed up just once. This chain connects TRBV19 to TRBJ2-1; D is possibly TRBD2 (5 bases). The germline gives CDR1 LNHDA, CDR2 SQIVND (reference sequence). The CDR3 sequence is 17 residues long. Trimming took off 5 bases at V and 7 bases at J, with 24 bases between the two ends. The CDR3 region is CASSFQRSSTRINEQFF. CDR3 in DNA: TGTGCCAGTAGTTTCCAGCGGTCCTCTACCCGAATTAATGAGCAGTTCTTC.

The CDR3 DNA is TGTGCCTGGAGTGGAATACTGTCCTCAATGAGCTACACCTTC. It translates to CAWSGILSSMSYTF. The chain recombines TRBV30 with TRBJ1-2; no clear D gene. This CDR3 spans 14 amino acids. The V gene lost 1 base and the J gene lost 9 bases, with 18 bases spanning the gap. In germline, CDR1 is GTSNPN, CDR2 SVGIG (reference sequence).

This chain joins TRBV7-6 and TRBJ2-5; 7 bases are a match to TRBD2. Germline V gives CDR1 SGHVS, CDR2 FNYEAQ. J lost 4 bases, V lost 1 base, and 0 bases had no gene match. The CDR3 runs to 13 residues. This CDR3 reads CASSLGGGETQYF. The CDR3 DNA sequence: TGTGCCAGCAGCTTAGGGGGGGGAGAGACCCAGTACTTC.

The V gene is TRBV6-5, the J gene TRBJ2-1; D gene ambiguous. V was clipped by 5 bases and J by 0 bases, with 11 bases between them. Germline V CDR1 and CDR2: MNHEY, SVGAGI. CDR3 length: 15 amino acids. The CDR3 DNA sequence: TGTGCCAGCAGTCCTCAGGTCAGCTCCTACAATGAGCAGTTCTTC. This codes for CASSPQVSSYNEQFF.

This chain connects TRBV5-6 to TRBJ1-1; 7 bases are shared with TRBD1. Per germline, CDR1 SGHDT and CDR2 YYEEEE. The CDR3 is made up of 18 amino acids. The V segment lost 2 bases and the J segment 1 base; nucleotides outside the gene matches: 14. The CDR3 region is CASSFKPRTGPKNTEAFF. CDR3 sequence (DNA): TGTGCCAGCAGCTTCAAACCGAGGACAGGCCCGAAGAACACTGAAGCTTTCTTT.

This chain joins TRBV2 and TRBJ2-6, with D possibly TRBD1 on 6 matching bases. Germline-derived CDR1 and CDR2 are SNHLY and FYNNEI. CDR3 size: 15 residues. V was clipped by 4 bases and J by 4 bases, with 11 bases between them. CDR3 region: CASSATGNGANVLTF. CDR3 in DNA: TGTGCCAGCAGTGCTACAGGGAACGGGGCCAACGTCCTGACTTTC.

The chain joins TRBV9 to TRBJ1-3; 7 bases fit TRBD1. The CDR3 totals 14 residues. After removal of 4 bases from V and 3 bases from J, the junction contained 4 bases not matched to a gene. The germline V gene encodes CDR1 SGDLS and CDR2 YYNGEE. CDR3 residues: CASSFGTVGNTIYF. CDR3 DNA: TGTGCCAGCAGCTTCGGGACAGTTGGAAACACCATATATTTT.

The CDR3 DNA reads as TGTGCCAGCAGCCAAAACCGGGGGTACGAGCAGTACTTC. Translation: CASSQNRGYEQYF. V usage is TRBV3-1 (or the pseudogene TRBV3-2) and J usage is TRBJ2-7; maybe TRBD2 (6 bases). Trimming took off 2 bases at V and 4 bases at J, with 9 bases between the two ends. The CDR3 length is 13 residues. Germline loops: CDR1 LGHDT, CDR2 YNNKEL (reference sequence).

This sequence joins TRBV18 and TRBJ1-3; D call uncertain. Germline-derived CDR1 and CDR2 are KGHSH and LQKENI. This CDR3 comprises 13 residues. V lost 6 bases and J 4 bases, leaving 10 bases between the germline ends. The CDR3 sequence: CASSSTRGNTIYF. CDR3 nucleotide sequence: TGTGCCAGCTCGTCCACCCGGGGAAACACCATATATTTT.

The V gene is TRBV6-4, the J gene TRBJ2-3, with 13 bases lining up with TRBD2. The V gene end was trimmed by 6 bases and the J gene end by 1 base; junction bases not matched to a gene: 10. This CDR3 has 18 amino acids. Per the germline V gene, CDR1 is MRHNA and CDR2 is SNTAGT. CDR3 amino acids: CASSPLAGGPTRTDTQYF. The CDR3 nucleotides are TGTGCCAGCAGCCCACTAGCGGGAGGGCCCACTCGCACAGATACGCAGTATTTT.

The V gene is TRBV11-2, the J gene TRBJ1-3; perhaps TRBD1 as D (6 bases). Germline lookup yields CDR1 SGHAT and CDR2 FQNNGV. Trimming took off 4 bases at V and 7 bases at J, with 11 bases between the two ends. CDR3 length: 13 amino acids. This CDR3 is CASSSGQDNTIYF. In DNA, the CDR3 is TGTGCCAGCAGCTCGGGACAAGACAACACCATATATTTT.

J is TRBJ1-2 and V is TRBV21-1. TRBV21-1 constitutes a pseudogene. CDR3 size: 15 residues. Written as DNA, the CDR3 is TGTGCCAGCAGCAAAGATCGGGGGGGCATTTATGGCTACACCTTC. It yields the protein CASSKDRGGIYGYTF.

CDR3 sequence: CAWTRMSYNEQFF. CDR3 sequence (DNA): TGTGCCTGGACTAGAATGTCCTACAATGAGCAGTTCTTC. J is TRBJ2-1 and V is TRBV30, with D hard to call. Germline loops: CDR1 GTSNPN, CDR2 SVGIG (reference sequence). V lost 4 bases, J lost 1 base, and 8 bases lay in between. CDR3 size: 13 residues.

The chain uses TRBV30 and TRBJ1-5; possible D gene TRBD1, 5 bases. Germline V lookup: CDR1 GTSNPN, CDR2 SVGIG (reference sequence). V was pared by 5 bases and J by 7 bases, with 15 bases between. CDR3 length: 13 amino acids. The CDR3 sequence is CAWSKGGEQPQHF. The CDR3, as DNA: TGTGCCTGGTCAAAGGGAGGGGAGCAGCCCCAGCATTTT.

J is TRBJ2-5 and V is TRBV2; 8 positions match TRBD1. CDR1 and CDR2 (germline): SNHLY, FYNNEI. The V segment lost 0 bases and the J segment 5 bases; nucleotides outside the gene matches: 5. The CDR3 runs 15 residues. The CDR3 nucleotides are TGTGCCAGCAGTGAAGCGCTTGGGACAGGCGAGACCCAGTACTTC. Encoded protein: CASSEALGTGETQYF.

The chain couples TRBV5-4 to TRBJ1-2; the D gene is possibly TRBD1 (6 bases). In germline, CDR1 is SGHNT, CDR2 YYREEE (reference sequence). Trimming left V 5 bases short and J 4 bases short, with 12 bases between. The CDR3 consists of 13 residues. For the CDR3, the DNA is TGTGCCAGCAGTTCACAGGGCTCCTATGGCTACACCTTC. Protein sequence: CASSSQGSYGYTF.

J is TRBJ2-2 and V is TRBV5-6, with TRBD1 matching 7 bases. V shed 4 bases, J shed 5 bases, and the junction held 5 bases outside the gene matches. The germline V gene encodes CDR1 SGHDT and CDR2 YYEEEE. This CDR3 is built from 14 residues. The chain's CDR3 is CASSRGQQTGELFF. In DNA, the CDR3 is TGTGCCAGCAGCCGGGGACAGCAGACCGGGGAGCTGTTTTTT.

J is TRBJ1-2 and V is TRBV7-9; possibly TRBD1 for D (6 bases). V lost 1 base and J lost 7, with 7 bases in between. Germline CDR1 is SEHNR and CDR2 is FQNEAQ (reference sequence). The CDR3 has 12 residues. The CDR3 region has the DNA TGTGCCAGCAGCTTAGTCAGGGGTGGCTACACCTTC. Amino acids: CASSLVRGGYTF.

The rearrangement links TRBV10-3 to TRBJ2-7; 11 bases are shared with TRBD2. Per germline, CDR1 ENHRY and CDR2 SYGVKD. J was trimmed by 7 bases and V by 0 bases; bases with no gene match: 8. The CDR3 consists of 16 residues. CDR3 residues: CAISESTGTSGLEQYF. As DNA, the CDR3 is TGTGCCATCAGTGAGTCGACTGGGACTAGCGGTCTAGAGCAGTACTTC.

The V call is TRBV7-8, the J call TRBJ2-1, with 7 bases fitting TRBD1. V lost 8 bases, J lost 3 bases, and 4 bases stayed unmatched. Per germline, CDR1 SGHVS and CDR2 FQNEAQ. The CDR3 contains 13 residues. CDR3 DNA sequence: TGTGCCAGCCTCGGGACAGTCTACAATGAGCAGTTCTTC. It codes for CASLGTVYNEQFF.

V gene TRBV20-1 combines with J gene TRBJ2-3; D remains unclear. The V gene's germline CDR1 is DFQATT and CDR2 SNEGSKA (reference sequence). The CDR3 runs 13 residues. V gave up 3 bases and J gave up 0 bases, with 7 bases separating them. The CDR3 DNA reads TGCAGTGCTAGTAGCATGAGCACAGATACGCAGTATTTT. Amino acids: CSASSMSTDTQYF.

The chain carries TRBV9 and TRBJ1-2; 7 bases match TRBD1. This CDR3 has 15 amino acids. CDR1 is SGDLS, CDR2 YYNGEE, per germline. V gave up 3 bases and J gave up 4 bases; unmatched junction bases: 9. The CDR3, as DNA: TGTGCCAGCAGCGGGTGGGACAGCTCTTTCTATGGCTACACCTTC. This encodes CASSGWDSSFYGYTF.

The chain carries TRBV4-1 and TRBJ2-7; D uncertain. The CDR3 sequence is 14 residues long. The V gene's germline CDR1 is MGHRA and CDR2 YSYEKL. Trimming removed 0 bases at V and 0 bases at J, with 6 bases between. CDR3 DNA: TGCGCCAGCAGCCAAGAATGGAGCTCCTACGAGCAGTACTTC. Translated, it gives CASSQEWSSYEQYF.

The chain couples TRBV4-2 to TRBJ2-1; TRBD2 matches at 14 bases. Per the germline V gene, CDR1 is LGHNA and CDR2 is YNFKEQ. V shed 2 bases and J 5 bases; nucleotides not matched to a gene: 5. This CDR3 region has 17 residues. The CDR3 DNA sequence: TGTGCCAGCAGCCAAAGCCCGACTAGCGGGAGGGACAATGAGCAGTTCTTC. Amino acids: CASSQSPTSGRDNEQFF.